This TCR beta chain came from a study of T cells in Graves' hyperthyroidism and ophthalmopathy. Overall study findings and caveats: Also found in blood were most expanded thyroid clonotypes above 0.001.

This clonotype was found a few times. Its antigen is not known. TCR beta CDR3 regions were amplified from RNA transcripts. Initially, a first-round RT-PCR of the TCR CDR3 employed the HTBI primer set. TCRdb re-called the multiplex PCR reads through MiXCR, storing one row per CDR3 protein. The sample holds roughly 510,000 distinct CDR3 sequences; roughly 45% are singletons and the top ten take about two fifths. A patient was excluded if there was uncontrolled infection, other autoimmune disease, pregnancy or lactation. Sequenced input: peripheral blood or thyroid tissue (not recorded which). The sequence came from an adult woman with Graves' disease, either hyperthyroidism or ophthalmopathy (not recorded which).

This CDR3 reads CSAPLAGFSYEQYF. The DNA of the CDR3 is TGCAGTGCTCCTCTGGCGGGATTTTCCTACGAGCAGTACTTC. The chain carries TRBV20-1 and TRBJ2-7; perhaps TRBD2 as D (6 bases). This CDR3 contains 14 residues. Trimming left V 5 bases short and J 1 base short, with 15 bases between. Germline V gene sequence: CDR1 DFQATT, CDR2 SNEGSKA (reference sequence).